Detailed here is one T cell receptor (beta chain). This sample stems from a study of technical replicates of blood from a handful of donors. The V gene end was trimmed by 7 bases and the J gene end by 3 bases; junction bases not matched to a gene: 10. The CDR3 has 15 amino acids. Germline V gene sequence: CDR1 ENHRY, CDR2 SYGVKD. Here immunoSEQ multiplex PCR was the method, and the copy in TCRdb shows in-frame clones only, minus some. The top ten clones hold over 0.2% of a sample with roughly 90,000 clones, roughly 90% of them seen once. The chain has TRBV10-3 and TRBJ2-7; 9 bases fit TRBD1. The receptor was isolated from a human donor in good health. Sequencing input: T cells isolated from PBMCs. The CDR3 DNA reads as TGTGCCATCAACCCGGGACAGGGAATGGGCTACGAGCAGTACTTC. This sequence encodes CAINPGQGMGYEQYF.